These T cell receptor beta chains were read from a single sample in a study of T cells in Graves' hyperthyroidism and ophthalmopathy. TCRdb re-analysed the multiplex PCR reads in MiXCR, keeping a single row per CDR3 protein. Among just over 550,000 distinct CDR3 sequences listed, roughly 50% were seen once. Material for sequencing was peripheral blood or thyroid tissue (not recorded which). The receptor source for this set is a woman younger than 30 with Graves' hyperthyroidism. Both conserved end residues are part of each CDR3. A D gene is named only where the DNA matches it firmly. A clone size is listed for some rows: how often the clone was seen (once, few, many), or a class if it is expanded.

d_call j_call clone_size v_call cdr3_aa cdr3_nt
TRBD1 TRBJ1-1 few TRBV25-1 CASRAGGANTEAFF TGTGCCAGCAGAGCAGGGGGCGCGAACACTGAAGCTTTCTTT
- TRBJ2-2 - TRBV9 CASFRRTLNTGELFF TGTGCCAGTTTTAGACGGACATTGAACACCGGGGAGCTGTTTTTT
- TRBJ1-2 - TRBV20-1 CSAPTGQGEIRGYTF TGCAGTGCTCCAACGGGGCAGGGAGAAATTCGTGGCTACACCTTC
- TRBJ1-4 many TRBV29-1 CSVGAGPNEKLFF TGCAGCGTTGGTGCCGGACCGAATGAAAAACTGTTTTTT
TRBD1 TRBJ1-2 - TRBV29-1 CSAAGTGVNYGYTF TGCAGCGCAGCCGGGACAGGTGTCAACTATGGCTACACCTTC
- TRBJ2-5 - TRBV7-9 CASSQDSGQQETQYF TGCGCCAGCAGCCAAGATTCGGGGCAGCAAGAGACCCAGTACTTC
- TRBJ1-1 many TRBV10-2 CASRQTAFMNTEAFF TGCGCCAGCAGGCAGACAGCCTTTATGAACACTGAAGCTTTCTTT
- TRBJ1-2 - TRBV20-1 CSASSLQGNGYTF TGCAGTGCATCATCATTACAGGGAAATGGCTACACCTTC
- TRBJ1-2 many TRBV4-1 CASSQDDIGYTF TGCGCCAGCAGCCAAGACGACATTGGCTACACCTTC
- TRBJ1-2 - TRBV6-5 CASSYLSSNYGYTF TGTGCCAGCAGTTACCTATCGAGTAACTATGGCTACACCTTC
- TRBJ2-6 - TRBV15 CATSRVQGGGNVLTF TGTGCCACCAGCAGAGTACAGGGTGGGGGCAACGTCCTGACTTTC
- TRBJ1-2 once TRBV7-9 CASRGGTDPYGYTF TGTGCCAGCAGGGGGGGGACCGACCCCTATGGCTACACCTTC
- TRBJ2-5 few TRBV6-2/TRBV6-3 CASSSGAFQETQYF TGTGCCAGCAGTTCAGGGGCATTTCAAGAGACCCAGTACTTC
TRBD1 TRBJ1-1 - TRBV29-1 CSTLSGTGANTEAFF TGCAGCACCTTATCGGGGACAGGTGCGAACACTGAAGCTTTCTTT
TRBD1 TRBJ1-2 - TRBV2 CASTTDRGNYGYTF TGTGCCAGCACCACGGACAGGGGAAACTATGGCTACACCTTC
- TRBJ2-7 few TRBV27 CASSVAEEQYF TGTGCCAGCAGTGTCGCAGAGGAACAGTACTTC
- TRBJ2-7 - TRBV13 CASSKRDISYYEQYF TGTGCCAGCAGCAAGAGGGACATTTCTTACTACGAGCAGTACTTC
- TRBJ1-1 - TRBV27 CASSLLRGGGEAFF TGTGCCAGCAGTTTACTGAGGGGGGGAGGTGAAGCTTTCTTT
TRBD1 TRBJ2-5 - TRBV20-1 CSARTGQGAQETQYF TGCAGTGCTAGAACGGGACAGGGGGCCCAAGAGACCCAGTACTTC
TRBD1 TRBJ1-1 - TRBV4-1 CASSPTGGETEAFF TGCGCCAGCAGCCCGACAGGGGGCGAGACTGAAGCTTTCTTT
- TRBJ1-2 - TRBV29-1 CSAVGLDDGYTF TGCAGCGCCGTAGGGCTAGACGATGGCTACACCTTC
- TRBJ1-2 many TRBV4-1 CASSHVSYGYTF TGCGCCAGCAGCCACGTAAGCTATGGCTACACCTTC
- TRBJ1-6 few TRBV5-1 CASSLWGEGNSPLHF TGCGCCAGCAGCTTGTGGGGGGAGGGAAATTCACCCCTCCACTTT
- TRBJ1-1 - TRBV29-1 CSLVVNTEAFF TGCAGCTTAGTCGTGAACACTGAAGCTTTCTTT
- TRBJ1-2 - TRBV7-9 CASNSQGDYGYTF TGTGCCAGCAACTCGCAGGGAGACTATGGCTACACCTTC
- TRBJ2-7 - TRBV2 CASRPPNYEQYF TGTGCCAGCAGGCCTCCCAACTACGAGCAGTACTTC
- TRBJ1-1 few TRBV2 CASSQEGWTEAFF TGTGCCAGCAGCCAAGAGGGGTGGACTGAAGCTTTCTTT
- TRBJ1-2 many TRBV7-9 CASSLAPRDGYTF TGTGCCAGCAGCTTAGCGCCGAGGGATGGCTACACCTTC
- TRBJ1-1 - TRBV6-2/TRBV6-3 CASSYPLAGELNTEAFF TGTGCCAGCAGTTACCCCCTCGCAGGGGAGTTGAACACTGAAGCTTTCTTT
- TRBJ1-5 - TRBV7-2 CASSQAANQPQHF TGCGCCAGCAGCCAAGCCGCGAATCAGCCCCAGCATTTT
TRBD1 TRBJ1-4 few TRBV19 CATRDRATNEKLFF TGTGCCACCAGGGACAGAGCAACTAATGAAAAACTGTTTTTT
- TRBJ1-2 - TRBV6-6 CASSYSTGSHNYGYTF TGTGCCAGCAGTTACTCAACAGGGTCCCATAACTATGGCTACACCTTC
- TRBJ1-5 - TRBV2 CASSEVLGQPQHF TGTGCCAGCAGCGAGGTTTTAGGTCAGCCCCAGCATTTT
- TRBJ2-7 few TRBV24-1 CATSDCPYEVPYEQYF TGTGCCACCAGTGATTGCCCGTATGAAGTTCCCTACGAGCAGTACTTC
- TRBJ2-7 - TRBV24-1 CATSDGREQYF TGTGCCACCAGTGATGGGCGTGAGCAGTACTTC
- TRBJ1-1 - TRBV6-1 CASSRERVAFVGIPEAFF TGTGCCAGCAGCAGGGAGAGGGTCGCGTTCGTGGGGATCCCTGAAGCTTTCTTT
- TRBJ1-5 many TRBV7-9 CASSLRDSSNQPQHF TGTGCCAGCAGCCTACGAGACAGTAGCAATCAGCCCCAGCATTTT
- TRBJ2-7 - TRBV7-9 CASSPSQETYEQYF TGTGCCAGCTCACCCTCACAGGAAACCTACGAGCAGTACTTC
- TRBJ2-7 - TRBV10-3 CASSYSPDPYEQYF TGTGCCAGCAGTTACTCGCCCGACCCCTACGAGCAGTACTTC
- TRBJ1-2 - TRBV20-1 CSAGGTSQDGYTF TGCAGTGCAGGGGGGACTTCTCAGGATGGCTACACCTTC
- TRBJ2-5 - TRBV5-8 CASSLYGIEETQYF TGTGCCAGCAGCTTGTACGGGATCGAAGAGACCCAGTACTTC
TRBD1 TRBJ1-4 - TRBV29-1 CSYPTGPGEKLFF TGCAGCTATCCGACAGGGCCGGGGGAAAAACTGTTTTTT
TRBD1 TRBJ1-1 - TRBV7-9 CASRVNRGGTEAFF TGTGCCAGCAGGGTTAACAGGGGCGGCACTGAAGCTTTCTTT
TRBD1 TRBJ1-5 - TRBV7-3 CASSSGTVSNQPQHF TGTGCCAGCAGTTCCGGGACAGTGAGCAATCAGCCCCAGCATTTT
- TRBJ1-6 many TRBV2 CASSEALSPLHF TGTGCCAGCAGTGAAGCGCTTTCACCCCTCCACTTT
TRBD1 TRBJ1-2 many TRBV29-1 CSVGKGGDVYGYTF TGCAGCGTTGGTAAAGGGGGCGACGTCTATGGCTACACCTTC
- TRBJ1-2 - TRBV15 CATSSPSGTATNYGYTF TGTGCCACCAGCAGCCCGAGCGGGACCGCCACTAACTATGGCTACACCTTC
- TRBJ1-3 - TRBV7-3 CASSQKGRNTIYF TGTGCCAGCAGCCAGAAGGGGCGAAACACCATATATTTT
- TRBJ1-1 - TRBV2 CAISDYSGRGAFF TGTGCCATCAGTGACTATAGCGGGAGAGGAGCTTTCTTT
- TRBJ1-3 - TRBV7-9 CASSLADRFSGNTIYF TGTGCCAGCAGCTTGGCCGACCGGTTCTCTGGAAACACCATATATTTT
TRBD1 TRBJ1-5 few TRBV15 CATSRGAPTGGDQPQHF TGTGCCACCAGCAGAGGTGCCCCAACAGGGGGGGATCAGCCCCAGCATTTT
TRBD1 TRBJ2-7 - TRBV7-9 CASSLGQAREQYF TGTGCCAGCAGCTTGGGACAGGCACGGGAGCAGTACTTC
- TRBJ2-5 few TRBV20-1 CSAGRQQETQYF TGCAGTGCCGGACGGCAACAAGAGACCCAGTACTTC
- TRBJ1-1 many TRBV29-1 CSVTTEGGVVTEAFF TGCAGCGTTACGACTGAGGGGGGGGTAGTGACTGAAGCTTTCTTT
- TRBJ1-2 - TRBV25-1 CARKWGFGYTF TGTGCTAGAAAATGGGGGTTTGGCTACACCTTC
- TRBJ1-3 - TRBV20-1 CSAIERDGGSGNTIYF TGCAGTGCTATCGAGAGGGACGGGGGCTCTGGAAACACCATATATTTT
TRBD1 TRBJ1-2 - TRBV6-1 CASRPTGTGGPGYTF TGTGCCAGCAGACCGACCGGGACAGGGGGCCCTGGCTACACCTTC
- TRBJ1-4 - TRBV20-1 CSAREKWGEKLFF TGCAGTGCTAGAGAAAAGTGGGGCGAAAAACTGTTTTTT
- TRBJ2-7 - TRBV7-9 CASSLVRYPYEQYF TGTGCCAGCAGCTTAGTCAGGTACCCCTACGAGCAGTACTTC
TRBD1 TRBJ2-5 - TRBV20-1 CSALGTGEETQYF TGCAGTGCTCTCGGGACAGGGGAGGAGACCCAGTACTTC